The sequence of this T cell receptor (beta chain) was determined in a study of cytomegalovirus exposure and HLA in healthy donors (dated by TCRdb to about 2017). Regarding the research as a whole: According to a later analysis, the 120 or so validation repertoires were produced on the same platform as the 666 repertoires of the first cohort. The study was designed to test whether signatures of past pathogen exposure could be identified by cataloging public T cell receptors. Besides the first cohort of about 730 subjects, a separate validation cohort made up of 120 or so different subjects was used. To predict cytomegalovirus infection status, the study combined high-throughput TCR immunosequencing, statistical association of individual TCRs with disease status, and machine learning. The research as a whole found: The validation cohort had no HLA typing available for a later analysis, so co-occurrence within that cohort was assessed over all 110 or so repertoires. It was suggested by the authors that the approach could potentially be generalized to other disease states and immunological phenotypes. The classifier was reported to diagnose cytomegalovirus status with high specificity and sensitivity in both the original and validation cohorts. In the study, approximately 160 TCR beta chains were listed as associated with cytomegalovirus. In vitro tests confirmed that a few of the cytomegalovirus-associated TCR beta chains recognize cytomegalovirus antigens. Of the cluster scores, around 95% were above 0 in a later analysis, which found that TCRs clustered in the first cohort also tended to co-occur in the approximately 120 validation repertoires. Most TCR sequences were observed very rarely across donors, whereas some public TCRs were present in many individuals.

Receptor amplification or capture employed the immunoSEQ multiplex PCR assay. Concerning the study's data processing: A statistical classification framework was developed to diagnose cytomegalovirus status using the catalog of TCR beta chain sequences. The table was pulled from immuneACCESS by TCRdb, which kept in-frame rearrangements only. Such tables lose some clones; where checked, under half of the loss comes from unresolved V genes, and the rest has no known cause. D and trimming were read from the DNA, whereas the V and J calls and clone size are those reported in that table. This sample is represented by about 160,000 clones; roughly 89% of them were singletons. Jointly, the top ten make up 4% to 4.5% of the sample. Donors formed part of the validation cohort, which comprised 95 to 150 subjects and was distinct from the first cohort of several hundred subjects. Trimming takes 7 bases off V and 5 bases off J; junction bases not matched to a gene: 11. From cysteine to phenylalanine, the CDR3 is 14 amino acids long. Just the 42-base CDR3 DNA is kept, in frame starting at base 1. According to the germline V gene, CDR1 reads WSHSY and CDR2 reads SAAADI.

This clone was counted once. Its specific antigen is unknown. No much larger clonotype is one base removed from it; base qualities were not supplied. The receptor chain draws on TRBV10-2 and TRBJ2-7, with TRBD1 identical over 7 junction bases. Source material: PBMCs. This TCR came from a man between 18 and 29 years old in good health and CMV-seropositive. The CDR3 loop reads CASNSDRTRDEQYF. In nucleotides, the sequence is TGCGCCAGCAACTCGGACAGGACCAGGGACGAGCAGTACTTC.